This T cell receptor beta chain was sequenced in a study of cytomegalovirus exposure and HLA in healthy donors. The PCR had 60 Vbeta and 13 Jbeta primers. Authors' methods: Roughly 11 million shared chains were among the approximately 76 million unique TCR beta chains that a later analysis counted. TCRdb's copy holds only in-frame clones and misses some; the assay was immunoSEQ multiplex PCR. V and J calls and clone size are copied from that table; D and trimming were computed from the DNA. The sample consists of about 160,000 clones, approximately 80% of them appearing once. Details on this clone: Its antigen is as yet unknown.

V was pared by 8 bases and J by 3 bases, with 7 bases of the junction left unmatched. The CDR3 loop spans 14 amino acids. Germline V lookup: CDR1 MNHEY, CDR2 SMNVEV (reference sequence). Study-level results: Investigators reported some 150 TCR beta chains as tied to cytomegalovirus. An analysis done earlier found most TCR beta V segments productive about 87% or about 30% of the time. A later analysis found common viral pathogens apparently linked to several of the most significant clusters.

This receptor was identified in a middle-aged woman in good health and CMV-seropositive. The chain combines TRBV27 with TRBJ2-7; TRBD1 aligns across 10 bases. Material: PBMCs. CDR3 DNA: TGTGCCAGCTCCCCAGGGACAGGGGTCTACGAGCAGTACTTC. Translating gives CASSPGTGVYEQYF.